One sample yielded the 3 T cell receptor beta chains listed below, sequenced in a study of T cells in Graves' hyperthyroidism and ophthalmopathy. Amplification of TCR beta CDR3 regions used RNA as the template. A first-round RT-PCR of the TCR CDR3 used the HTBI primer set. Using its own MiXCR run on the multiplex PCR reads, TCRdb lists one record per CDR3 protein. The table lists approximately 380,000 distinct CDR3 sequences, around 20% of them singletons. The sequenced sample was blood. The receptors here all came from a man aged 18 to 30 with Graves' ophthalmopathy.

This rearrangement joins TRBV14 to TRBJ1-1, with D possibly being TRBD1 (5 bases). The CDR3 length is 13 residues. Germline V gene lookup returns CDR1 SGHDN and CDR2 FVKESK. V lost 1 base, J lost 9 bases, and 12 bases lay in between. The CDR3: CASSQVGVPKAFF. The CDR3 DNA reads TGTGCCAGCAGCCAAGTGGGGGTTCCAAAAGCTTTCTTT.

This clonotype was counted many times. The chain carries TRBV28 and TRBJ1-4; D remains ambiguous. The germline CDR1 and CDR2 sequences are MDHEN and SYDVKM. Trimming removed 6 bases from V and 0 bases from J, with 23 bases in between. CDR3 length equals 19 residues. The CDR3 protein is CASSLPGSVDASTNEKLFF. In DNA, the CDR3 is TGTGCCAGCAGCCTACCGGGGTCGGTGGACGCATCAACTAATGAAAAACTGTTTTTT.

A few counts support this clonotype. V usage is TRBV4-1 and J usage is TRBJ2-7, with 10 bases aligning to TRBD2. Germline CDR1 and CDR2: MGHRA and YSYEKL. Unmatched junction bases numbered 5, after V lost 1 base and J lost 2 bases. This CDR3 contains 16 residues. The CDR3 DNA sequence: TGCGCCAGCAGCCAAGCTTTAGCGGGGGGCGCCTACGAGCAGTACTTC. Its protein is CASSQALAGGAYEQYF.